These 15 T cell receptor beta chains share one sample of origin, sequenced in a study of human T cells and chemical hapten exposure. Time point reported: pre-sensitization, week 0. The treatment here: therapeutic diphenylcyclopropenone sensitization with weekly scalp DPC. MiXCR was run by TCRdb on the RACE reads, yielding one entry per CDR3 protein. The table includes 300,000 to 400,000 distinct CDR3 sequences, approximately 5% detected once. The sample here was whole blood, taken in connection with sensitization to the hapten diphenylcyclopropenone (DPC). The receptors stem from a woman aged 50 to 60 with alopecia areata. Some clones in this sample may be carry-over from other donors' samples.

In this sample, this clonotype turned up a few times. This chain connects TRBV29-1 to TRBJ2-7; 8 nucleotides match TRBD1. With V trimmed by 2 bases and J by 3 bases, 6 bases remained unmatched. From germline, CDR1 is SQVTM and CDR2 ANQGSEA. The CDR3 contains 14 residues. The CDR3 protein is CSVELIGQGYEQYF. Here the CDR3 DNA reads TGCAGCGTTGAATTGATAGGACAGGGCTACGAGCAGTACTTC.

The table lists this clonotype with a few counts. CDR3 bases: TGCAGTGCCGCGGGGGGGCACACCGGGGAGCTGTTTTTT. It codes for CSAAGGHTGELFF. This chain joins TRBV20-1 and TRBJ2-2; 9 bases fit TRBD2. The junction had 2 bases not matched to a gene; V was cut back by 6 bases and J by 3 bases. CDR3 length: 13 residues. Germline V gives CDR1 DFQATT, CDR2 SNEGSKA (reference sequence).

The chain recombines TRBV29-1 with TRBJ1-2; D uncertain. The CDR3 has 12 residues. Germline CDR1 and CDR2: SQVTM and ANQGSEA. V lost 2 bases, J lost 2 bases, and 6 bases lay in between. The CDR3 DNA reads as TGCAGCGTTGAACAGCGGAACTATGGCTACACCTTC. Amino acid sequence: CSVEQRNYGYTF.

This clonotype was observed many times. The J gene is TRBJ2-3, the V gene TRBV7-7, with TRBD2 identical over 12 bases. Germline values: CDR1 SSHAT, CDR2 FNYEAQ (reference sequence). The CDR3 has 16 amino acids. The junction had 7 bases not matched to a gene; V was cut back by 5 bases and J by 4 bases. The CDR3: CASSPLAGGRPDTQYF. CDR3 DNA: TGTGCCAGCAGCCCTCTAGCGGGGGGGCGCCCAGATACGCAGTATTTT.

This clonotype was seen a single time. The chain combines TRBV5-4 with TRBJ2-5, with D maybe TRBD2 (5 bases). The CDR3 spans 13 residues. The V and J ends lost 4 bases and 5 bases respectively, with 12 bases between them. CDR1 SGHNT and CDR2 YYREEE come from the germline V gene (reference sequence). The CDR3 nucleotides read TGTGCCAGCAGCCGGGGAAAATCCGAGACCCAGTACTTC. Translated: CASSRGKSETQYF.

The chain has TRBV6-1 and TRBJ2-1; 10 positions match TRBD1. The V gene's germline CDR1 is MNHNS and CDR2 SASEGT. The CDR3 is made up of 12 amino acids. The J segment lost 8 bases and the V segment lost 10 bases, leaving 5 bases of the junction unmatched. The CDR3 DNA follows: TGTGCCACCTGGGACAGGGGTGATGAGCAGTTCTTC. This gives the protein CATWDRGDEQFF.

The chain combines TRBV4-3 with TRBJ2-1, with unresolved D. The CDR3 has 15 residues. V was trimmed by 0 bases and J by 3 bases, leaving 9 bases between them. Germline V CDR1 and CDR2: LGHNA, YSLEER. The CDR3 reads CASSQDYGVYNEQFF. In DNA, the CDR3 is TGCGCCAGCAGCCAAGACTACGGAGTCTACAATGAGCAGTTCTTC.

In its sample, this clonotype was seen many times. The V call is TRBV3-1, the J call TRBJ1-4; no definite D call. This CDR3 comprises 13 residues. The germline V and J ends were trimmed by 2 bases and 7 bases, with 8 bases remaining between them. Germline lookup yields CDR1 LGHDT and CDR2 YNNKEL (reference sequence). As DNA, the CDR3 is TGTGCCAGCAGCCAAACAGTACTTGAAAAACTGTTTTTT. Its protein is CASSQTVLEKLFF.

The rearrangement joins TRBV30 to TRBJ2-6; D gene ambiguous. The CDR3 spans 14 residues. Germline loops: CDR1 GTSNPN, CDR2 SVGIG (reference sequence). Trimming took 3 bases from V and 0 from J, leaving 6 bases between them. The CDR3, as DNA: TGTGCCTGGAGGGCGGACTCTGGGGCCAACGTCCTGACTTTC. Translated: CAWRADSGANVLTF.

J is TRBJ1-2 and V is TRBV15; maybe TRBD1 (6 bases). The CDR3 runs 14 residues. From germline, CDR1 is LNHNV and CDR2 YYDKDF (reference sequence). V was trimmed by 0 bases and J by 4 bases, leaving 9 bases between them. The CDR3 DNA follows: TGTGCCACCAGCAGAGACAGGGGCATCTATGGCTACACCTTC. Protein sequence: CATSRDRGIYGYTF.

This clonotype has a count of ten or more. The chain links TRBV12-3 or TRBV12-4 to TRBJ2-7; D is unresolved. With 4 bases removed from V and 2 bases from J, the gap between germline ends came to 15 bases. The CDR3 length is 15 residues. The CDR3 bases are TGTGCCAGCAGTTCCGTCCTAAAGCGCCCCTACGAGCAGTACTTC. Translated, it gives CASSSVLKRPYEQYF.

This sequence joins TRBV10-3 and TRBJ2-5, with TRBD2 matching over 7 bases. The V gene end was trimmed by 7 bases and the J gene end by 5 bases; junction bases not matched to a gene: 13. From germline, CDR1 is ENHRY and CDR2 SYGVKD. This CDR3 is built from 15 residues. CDR3 nucleotide sequence: TGTGCCATCACCCCCGGGGCGGGAGAGGGGGAGACCCAGTACTTC. Its protein is CAITPGAGEGETQYF.

The chain is built from TRBV6-2 or TRBV6-3 and TRBJ1-1; unclear D gene. V was trimmed by 5 bases and J by 0 bases, leaving 16 bases between them. This CDR3 contains 16 residues. Germline V gives CDR1 MNHEY, CDR2 SVGEGT. For the CDR3, the DNA is TGTGCCAGCAGTCCTCAGCGGACCTCTATGAACACTGAAGCTTTCTTT. Its translation is CASSPQRTSMNTEAFF.

The V call is TRBV3-1, the J call TRBJ1-5; D not resolved. Germline-derived CDR1 and CDR2 are LGHDT and YNNKEL (reference sequence). The V end lost 0 bases, the J end lost 5 bases, and 11 bases lay between the germline ends. This CDR3 region has 15 residues. CDR3 sequence: CASSQDPGPYQPQHF. CDR3 sequence (DNA): TGTGCCAGCAGCCAAGATCCGGGCCCTTATCAGCCCCAGCATTTT.

The chain employs TRBV29-1 and TRBJ2-3, with 10 bases identical to TRBD1. Germline loops: CDR1 SQVTM, CDR2 ANQGSEA. V lost 6 bases, J lost 2 bases, and 2 bases stayed unmatched. The CDR3 loop spans 13 amino acids. The CDR3: CSVGQGYTDTQYF. The DNA of the CDR3 is TGCAGCGTGGGACAGGGGTACACAGATACGCAGTATTTT.